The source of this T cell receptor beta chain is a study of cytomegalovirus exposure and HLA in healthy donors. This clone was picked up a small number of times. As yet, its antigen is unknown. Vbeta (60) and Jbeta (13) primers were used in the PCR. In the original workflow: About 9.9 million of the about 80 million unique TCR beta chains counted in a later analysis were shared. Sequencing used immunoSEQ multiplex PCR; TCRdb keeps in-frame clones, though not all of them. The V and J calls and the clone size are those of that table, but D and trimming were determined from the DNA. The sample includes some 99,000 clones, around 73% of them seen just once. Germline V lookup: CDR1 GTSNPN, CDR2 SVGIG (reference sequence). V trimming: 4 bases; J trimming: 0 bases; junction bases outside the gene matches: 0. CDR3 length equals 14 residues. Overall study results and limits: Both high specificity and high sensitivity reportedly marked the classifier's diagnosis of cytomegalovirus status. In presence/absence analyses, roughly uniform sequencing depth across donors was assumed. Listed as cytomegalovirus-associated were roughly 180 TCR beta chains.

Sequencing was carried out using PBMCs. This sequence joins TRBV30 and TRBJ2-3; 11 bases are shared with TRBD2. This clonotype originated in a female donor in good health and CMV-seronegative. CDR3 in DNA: TGTGCCTGGACTAGCGGGGGGAGCACAGATACGCAGTATTTT. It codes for CAWTSGGSTDTQYF.